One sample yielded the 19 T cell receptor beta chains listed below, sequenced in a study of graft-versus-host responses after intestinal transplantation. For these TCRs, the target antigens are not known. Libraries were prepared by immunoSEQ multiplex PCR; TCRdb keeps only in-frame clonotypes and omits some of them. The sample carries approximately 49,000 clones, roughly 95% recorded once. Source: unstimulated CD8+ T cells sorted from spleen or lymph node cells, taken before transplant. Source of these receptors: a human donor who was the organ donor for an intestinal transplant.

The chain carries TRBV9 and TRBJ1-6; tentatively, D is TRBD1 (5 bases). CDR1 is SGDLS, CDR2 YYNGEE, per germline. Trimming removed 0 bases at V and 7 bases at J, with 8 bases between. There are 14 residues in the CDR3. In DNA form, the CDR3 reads TGTGCCAGCAGCGTAGGAACAGGAAATTCACCCCTCCACTTT. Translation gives CASSVGTGNSPLHF.

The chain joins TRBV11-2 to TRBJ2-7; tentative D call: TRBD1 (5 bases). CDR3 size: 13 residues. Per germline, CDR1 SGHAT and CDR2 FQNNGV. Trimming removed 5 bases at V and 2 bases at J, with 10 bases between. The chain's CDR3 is CASSDRLTYEQYF. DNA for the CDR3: TGTGCCAGCAGCGACAGATTGACCTACGAGCAGTACTTC. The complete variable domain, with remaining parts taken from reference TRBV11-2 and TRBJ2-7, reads EAGVAQSPRYKIIEKRQSVAFWCNPISGHATLYWYQQILGQGPKLLIQFQNNGVVDDSQLPKDRFSAERLKGVDSTLKIQPAKLEDSAVYLCASSDRLTYEQYFGPGTRLTVT.

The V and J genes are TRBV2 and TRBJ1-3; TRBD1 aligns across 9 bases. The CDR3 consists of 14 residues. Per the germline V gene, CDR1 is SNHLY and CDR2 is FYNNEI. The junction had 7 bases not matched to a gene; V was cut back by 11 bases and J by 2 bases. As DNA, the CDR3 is TGTGCCTTCAAAAGGACAGGGGCTGGAAACACCATATATTTT. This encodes CAFKRTGAGNTIYF. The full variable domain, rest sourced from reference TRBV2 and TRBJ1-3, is EPEVTQTPSHQVTQMGQEVILRCVPISNHLYFYWYRQILGQKVEFLVSFYNNEISEKSEIFDDQFSVERPDGSNFTLKIRSTKLEDSAMYFCAFKRTGAGNTIYFGEGSWLTVV.

This chain's CDR3 is CASSLNGAEGKTEAFF. The CDR3 bases are TGTGCCAGCAGCTTAAACGGGGCGGAGGGGAAGACTGAAGCTTTCTTT. The chain has TRBV7-3 and TRBJ1-1; maybe TRBD1 (5 bases). The CDR3 loop spans 16 amino acids. Germline lookup yields CDR1 SGHTA and CDR2 FQGTGA. Trimming pared 1 base from V and 5 bases from J, leaving 17 bases between.

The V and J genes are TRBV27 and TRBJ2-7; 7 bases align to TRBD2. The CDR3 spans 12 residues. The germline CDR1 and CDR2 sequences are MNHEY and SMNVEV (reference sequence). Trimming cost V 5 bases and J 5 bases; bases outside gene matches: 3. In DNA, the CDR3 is TGTGCCAGCAGTCGTCTAGCGGACGAGCAGTACTTC. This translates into CASSRLADEQYF.

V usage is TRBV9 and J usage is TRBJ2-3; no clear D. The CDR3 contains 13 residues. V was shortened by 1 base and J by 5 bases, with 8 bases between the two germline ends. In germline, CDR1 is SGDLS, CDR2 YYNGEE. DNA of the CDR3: TGTGCCAGCAGCGTAATTGTTGGAGATACGCAGTATTTT. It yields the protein CASSVIVGDTQYF.

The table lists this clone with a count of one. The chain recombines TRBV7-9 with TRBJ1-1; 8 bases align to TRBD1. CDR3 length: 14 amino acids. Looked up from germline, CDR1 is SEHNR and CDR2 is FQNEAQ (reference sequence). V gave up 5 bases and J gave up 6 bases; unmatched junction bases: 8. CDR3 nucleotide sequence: TGTGCCAGCAGCCCGGGACAGGCTCCCCCTGAAGCTTTCTTT. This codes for CASSPGQAPPEAFF. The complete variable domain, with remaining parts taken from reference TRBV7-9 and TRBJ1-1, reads DTGVSQNPRHKITKRGQNVTFRCDPISEHNRLYWYRQTLGQGPEFLTYFQNEAQLEKSRLLSDRFSAERPKGSFSTLEIQRTEQGDSAMYLCASSPGQAPPEAFFGQGTRLTVV.

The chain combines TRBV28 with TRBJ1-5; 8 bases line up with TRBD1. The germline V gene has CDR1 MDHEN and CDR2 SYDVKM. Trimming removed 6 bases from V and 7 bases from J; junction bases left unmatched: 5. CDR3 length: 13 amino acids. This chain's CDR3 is CASSSGGSQPQHF. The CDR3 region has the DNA TGTGCCAGCAGCTCAGGGGGCAGCCAGCCCCAGCATTTT.

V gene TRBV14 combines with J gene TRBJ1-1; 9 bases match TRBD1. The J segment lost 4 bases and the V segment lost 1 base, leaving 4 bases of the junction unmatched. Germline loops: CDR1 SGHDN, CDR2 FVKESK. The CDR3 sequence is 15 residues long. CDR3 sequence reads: CASSQAGQGTTEAFF. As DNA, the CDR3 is TGTGCCAGCAGCCAAGCCGGACAGGGGACCACTGAAGCTTTCTTT.

The CDR3 region is CAISDPNEQYF. The CDR3 DNA reads TGTGCCATCAGTGACCCCAACGAGCAGTACTTC. The V and J genes are TRBV10-3 and TRBJ2-7; D ambiguous. Germline CDR1 ENHRY, CDR2 SYGVKD. The CDR3 sequence is 11 residues long. V was shortened by 3 bases and J by 5 bases, with 5 bases between the two germline ends.

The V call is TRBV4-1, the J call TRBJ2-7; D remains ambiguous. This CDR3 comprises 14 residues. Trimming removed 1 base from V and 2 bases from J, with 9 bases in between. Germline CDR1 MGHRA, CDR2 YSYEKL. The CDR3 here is CASSQGAQAYEQYF. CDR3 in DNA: TGCGCCAGCAGCCAAGGGGCACAAGCCTACGAGCAGTACTTC.

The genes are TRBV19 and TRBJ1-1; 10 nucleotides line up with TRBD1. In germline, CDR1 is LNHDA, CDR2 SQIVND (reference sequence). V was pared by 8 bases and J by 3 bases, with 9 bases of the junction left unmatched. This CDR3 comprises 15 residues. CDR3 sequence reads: CASRGTGAFDTEAFF. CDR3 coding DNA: TGTGCCAGTCGGGGGACAGGGGCATTCGACACTGAAGCTTTCTTT. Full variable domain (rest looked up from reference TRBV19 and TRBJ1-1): DGGITQSPKYLFRKEGQNVTLSCEQNLNHDAMYWYRQDPGQGLRLIYYSQIVNDFQKGDIAEGYSVSREKKESFPLTVTSAQKNPTAFYLCASRGTGAFDTEAFFGQGTRLTVV.

The CDR3 loop reads CASSLANEQFF. Here the CDR3 DNA reads TGCGCCAGCAGCTTGGCTAATGAGCAGTTCTTC. V is TRBV5-1 and J is TRBJ2-1; D remains ambiguous. This CDR3 spans 11 amino acids. Germline lookup yields CDR1 SGHRS and CDR2 YFSETQ. Trimming stripped 0 bases from V and 7 bases from J, with 2 bases between.

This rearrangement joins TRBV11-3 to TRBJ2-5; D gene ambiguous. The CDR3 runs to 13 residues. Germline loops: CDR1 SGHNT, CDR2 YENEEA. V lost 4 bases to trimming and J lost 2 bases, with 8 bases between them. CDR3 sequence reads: CASSSTEQETQYF. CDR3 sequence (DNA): TGTGCCAGCAGCTCGACGGAACAAGAGACCCAGTACTTC.

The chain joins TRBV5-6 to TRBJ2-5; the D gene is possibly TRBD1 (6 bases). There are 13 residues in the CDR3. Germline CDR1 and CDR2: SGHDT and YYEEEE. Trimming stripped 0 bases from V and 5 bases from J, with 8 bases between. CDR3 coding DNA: TGTGCCAGCAGCTTGGGGGGGCCGGAGACCCAGTACTTC. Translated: CASSLGGPETQYF. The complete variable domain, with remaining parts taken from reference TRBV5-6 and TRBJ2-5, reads DAGVTQSPTHLIKTRGQQVTLRCSPKSGHDTVSWYQQALGQGPQFIFQYYEEEERQRGNFPDRFSGHQFPNYSSELNVNALLLGDSALYLCASSLGGPETQYFGPGTRLLVL.

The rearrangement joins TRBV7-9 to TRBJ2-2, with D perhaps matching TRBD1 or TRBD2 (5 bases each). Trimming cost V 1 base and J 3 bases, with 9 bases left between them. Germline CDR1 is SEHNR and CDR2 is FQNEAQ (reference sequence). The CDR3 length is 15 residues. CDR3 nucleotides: TGTGCCAGCAGCTTAGTGGGGACCTACACCGGGGAGCTGTTTTTT. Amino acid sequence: CASSLVGTYTGELFF.

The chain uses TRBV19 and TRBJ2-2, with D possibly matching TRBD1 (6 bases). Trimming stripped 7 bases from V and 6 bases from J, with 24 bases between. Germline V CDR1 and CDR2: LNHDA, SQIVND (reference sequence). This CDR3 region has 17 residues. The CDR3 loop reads CASTITGINRRSGELFF. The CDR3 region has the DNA TGTGCCAGTACAATAACAGGGATAAACCGCAGGTCCGGGGAGCTGTTTTTT. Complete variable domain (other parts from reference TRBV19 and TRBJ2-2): DGGITQSPKYLFRKEGQNVTLSCEQNLNHDAMYWYRQDPGQGLRLIYYSQIVNDFQKGDIAEGYSVSREKKESFPLTVTSAQKNPTAFYLCASTITGINRRSGELFFGEGSRLTVL.

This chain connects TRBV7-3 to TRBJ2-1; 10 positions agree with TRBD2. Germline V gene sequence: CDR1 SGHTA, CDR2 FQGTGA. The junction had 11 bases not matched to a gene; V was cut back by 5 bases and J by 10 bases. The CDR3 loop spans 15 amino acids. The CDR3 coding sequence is TGTGCCAGCAGCAGCTTAGCGGGGGGAAGGAACGAGCAGTTCTTC. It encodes CASSSLAGGRNEQFF.

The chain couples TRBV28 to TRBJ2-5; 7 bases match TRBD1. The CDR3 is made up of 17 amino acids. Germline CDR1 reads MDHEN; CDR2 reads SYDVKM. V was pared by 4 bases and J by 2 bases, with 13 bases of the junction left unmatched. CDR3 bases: TGTGCCAGCAGTTCTACAGGGGCCTCTATCCGACAAGAGACCCAGTACTTC. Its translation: CASSSTGASIRQETQYF.